Included here is one TCR beta chain sequence, with context. The method was immunoSEQ multiplex PCR; TCRdb's version includes in-frame clones alone and lacks a portion of them. The sample comprises under 250,000 clones, around 86% of which are singletons, and roughly 6.2% rests with the top ten. This entry belongs to a study of blood T cell repertoires in COVID-19. At the level of the study: The cDNA or gDNA used as material had been derived from T cells, B-cell-depleted T cells, or PBMCs.

Germline CDR1 SNHLY, CDR2 FYNNEI. The CDR3 is made up of 15 amino acids. With V trimmed by 1 base and J by 8 bases, 10 bases remained unmatched. The clonotype comes from an elderly woman with COVID-19, enrolled during active disease. Sequenced sample: peripheral blood. V and J are TRBV2 and TRBJ1-2; 7 nucleotides agree with TRBD1. This CDR3 reads CASSEEGRGTWGYTF. DNA for the CDR3: TGTGCCAGCAGTGAAGAGGGCAGGGGGACGTGGGGCTACACCTTC.